The T cell receptor beta chain described here comes from a study of identical twins. One entry per CDR3 protein results from TCRdb running MiXCR on the 5' RACE reads. Of roughly 260,000 distinct CDR3 sequences listed, roughly an eighth are singletons. Broader study findings: Invariant MAIT and iNKT cells are populations that could partly confound zero-insertion analyses.

Notes on this clonotype: What it binds is not known.

Germline V gene data show CDR1 as MNHNS and CDR2 as SASEGT. V was pared by 5 bases and J by 10 bases, with 20 bases of the junction left unmatched. This CDR3 region has 17 residues. Sequenced input: memory (CD45RO+) T cells sorted from blood. V usage is TRBV6-1 and J usage is TRBJ2-1; 7 nucleotides align to TRBD2. The sequence derives from a woman younger than 35 in good health. The CDR3: CASSPTQRTRGKREQFF. CDR3 sequence (DNA): TGTGCCAGCAGTCCTACCCAACGGACTAGAGGGAAGAGAGAGCAGTTCTTC.